The 28 T cell receptor beta chains reported below all come from one sample, sequenced in a study of vaccination and CD4 T cells after COVID-19. Their antigen targets remain unknown. Stated treatment: approximately 10-day PBMC culture with coronavirus spike peptide pools or control peptides (ViraFEST assay). The assay that was used to sequence DNA from cultured CD4+ T cells was the Oncomine TCR Beta short-read assay. TCRdb itself ran the PCR reads through MiXCR, one entry per CDR3 protein. The sample includes roughly 23,000 distinct CDR3 sequences, about 42% of them seen just once. This specimen was CD4+ T cells from blood, cultured in vitro, taken before SARS-CoV-2 vaccination. The receptors come from a human donor who received a COVID-19 vaccine.

A few counts support this clonotype. The chain combines TRBV27 with TRBJ2-3; TRBD2 agrees at 10 bases. The length of the CDR3 is 15 residues. Trimming cost V 5 bases and J 6 bases; bases outside gene matches: 8. Germline CDR1 is MNHEY and CDR2 is SMNVEV (reference sequence). This CDR3 is CASSIQRGGWDTQYF. The CDR3 nucleotides are TGTGCCAGCAGTATTCAGCGGGGGGGCTGGGATACGCAGTATTTT.

The chain uses TRBV10-1 and TRBJ2-5; the match to TRBD1 covers 8 bases. Germline V lookup: CDR1 WNHNN, CDR2 SYGVQD (reference sequence). J gave up 5 bases and V 2 bases, and 10 bases lay outside the gene matches. This CDR3 has 16 residues. DNA of the CDR3: TGCGCCAGCAGTGAGGTGACAGGGGAGGTGGGGGAGACCCAGTACTTC. Translating it yields CASSEVTGEVGETQYF.

This rearrangement joins TRBV24-1 to TRBJ1-2, with 8 nucleotides matching TRBD1. With V trimmed by 5 bases and J by 5 bases, 6 bases remained unmatched. The CDR3 is 14 residues long. Per the germline V gene, CDR1 is KGHDR and CDR2 is SFDVKD. The CDR3 DNA reads as TGTGCCACCAGTGCCCCAGGGGGCGGATATGGCTACACCTTC. Translation: CATSAPGGGYGYTF.

This chain connects TRBV19 to TRBJ1-2; D gene ambiguous. This CDR3 is built from 16 residues. The V gene's germline CDR1 is LNHDA and CDR2 SQIVND (reference sequence). The germline V and J ends were trimmed by 3 bases and 0 bases, with 14 bases remaining between them. The DNA of the CDR3 is TGTGCCAGTAGTATTACAGTTACCGAAGCTAACTATGGCTACACCTTC. Protein: CASSITVTEANYGYTF. Using reference TRBV19 and TRBJ1-2 for the parts outside the CDR3, the full variable domain is DGGITQSPKYLFRKEGQNVTLSCEQNLNHDAMYWYRQDPGQGLRLIYYSQIVNDFQKGDIAEGYSVSREKKESFPLTVTSAQKNPTAFYLCASSITVTEANYGYTFGSGTRLTVV.

The J gene is TRBJ1-1, the V gene TRBV7-3; 7 nucleotides agree with TRBD1. This CDR3 comprises 14 residues. The trim removed 3 bases at V and 5 bases at J, leaving 6 bases unmatched. CDR1 is SGHTA, CDR2 FQGTGA, per germline. The CDR3 nucleotides read TGTGCCAGCAGCTTCCCAGGGGGGGGGACTGAAGCTTTCTTT. Translated, it gives CASSFPGGGTEAFF.

The chain is built from TRBV6-1 and TRBJ2-7, with 12 bases lining up with TRBD1. Trimming cost V 5 bases and J 6 bases; bases outside gene matches: 5. The germline gives CDR1 MNHNS, CDR2 SASEGT. The CDR3 totals 14 residues. This CDR3 is CASSPRDRGLEQYF. The CDR3 DNA is TGTGCCAGCAGTCCCCGGGACAGGGGGCTCGAGCAGTACTTC.

The chain carries TRBV30 and TRBJ2-3; possible D gene TRBD1, 5 bases. This CDR3 is 15 amino acids long. Germline CDR1 reads GTSNPN; CDR2 reads SVGIG (reference sequence). V was pared by 2 bases and J by 4 bases, with 16 bases between. Here the CDR3 DNA reads TGTGCCTGGAGTCCAGGAACAGGTCTCTCAGATACGCAGTATTTT. Translated: CAWSPGTGLSDTQYF.

This rearrangement joins TRBV6-1 to TRBJ1-3; D ambiguous. There are 13 residues in the CDR3. The germline CDR1 and CDR2 sequences are MNHNS and SASEGT. The V gene lost 11 bases and the J gene lost 1 base, with 12 bases spanning the gap. CDR3 region: CAGQETSGNTIYF. The CDR3 DNA reads as TGTGCCGGCCAGGAGACATCTGGAAACACCATATATTTT.

This clonotype was counted only a few times. The V and J genes are TRBV7-3 and TRBJ2-3, with D unclear. The CDR3 has 16 amino acids. Trimming removed 2 bases from V and 4 bases from J, with 16 bases in between. Germline CDR1 SGHTA, CDR2 FQGTGA. For the CDR3, the DNA is TGTGCCAGCAGCTTAGCGAGGACCCAACCACCAGATACGCAGTATTTT. The encoded protein is CASSLARTQPPDTQYF.

This clonotype was picked up one time. The genes are TRBV2 and TRBJ2-2; 7 positions agree with TRBD1. The CDR3 runs 14 residues. Germline CDR1 and CDR2: SNHLY and FYNNEI. J gave up 5 bases and V 8 bases, and 8 bases lay outside the gene matches. The CDR3 DNA follows: TGTGCCAGCCAGAGACAGGGTGATACCGGGGAGCTGTTTTTT. This sequence encodes CASQRQGDTGELFF.

The sample holds a few counts of this clonotype. The chain has TRBV7-3 and TRBJ2-2; 9 bases fit TRBD2. The V segment lost 6 bases and the J segment 0 bases; nucleotides outside the gene matches: 8. The CDR3 runs 17 residues. Germline assignment: CDR1 SGHTA and CDR2 FQGTGA. CDR3 sequence (DNA): TGTGCCAGCAGTCCTCATAGCGGGGGATCGAACACCGGGGAGCTGTTTTTT. It encodes CASSPHSGGSNTGELFF.

CDR3 loop: CASSARQASDGYTF. Written as DNA, the CDR3 is TGTGCCAGCAGTGCCAGACAAGCCTCGGATGGCTACACCTTC. This chain links TRBV5-5 with TRBJ1-2, with D unresolved. This CDR3 has 14 amino acids. CDR1 and CDR2 from the germline V gene are SGHKS and YYEKEE (reference sequence). V was cut by 5 bases and J by 6 bases, with 17 bases left in between.

In this sample, this clonotype turned up a few times. The chain employs TRBV27 and TRBJ2-5; unclear D gene. CDR3 length: 15 residues. V was pared by 0 bases and J by 5 bases, with 13 bases between. From germline, CDR1 is MNHEY and CDR2 SMNVEV (reference sequence). The CDR3 sequence: CASSLSGRPWETQYF. In DNA form, the CDR3 reads TGTGCCAGCAGTTTATCGGGCAGGCCGTGGGAGACCCAGTACTTC.

This clonotype showed up just a few times. V gene TRBV19 combines with J gene TRBJ2-3; D remains unclear. Trimming stripped 11 bases from V and 2 bases from J, with 17 bases between. From germline, CDR1 is LNHDA and CDR2 SQIVND (reference sequence). This CDR3 is 14 amino acids long. CDR3 sequence reads: CASKTDGNTDTQYF. CDR3 DNA sequence: TGTGCCTCAAAAACGGACGGAAACACAGATACGCAGTATTTT.

The V call is TRBV24-1, the J call TRBJ2-1; 8 bases align to TRBD2. The J segment lost 10 bases and the V segment lost 6 bases, leaving 7 bases of the junction unmatched. Germline CDR1 KGHDR, CDR2 SFDVKD. This CDR3 region has 13 residues. CDR3 loop: CATSLAGGLEQFF. DNA for the CDR3: TGTGCCACCAGTCTTGCGGGGGGATTGGAGCAGTTCTTC.

This chain connects TRBV20-1 to TRBJ2-2; possible D gene TRBD1, 6 bases. V gave up 1 base and J gave up 4 bases, with 13 bases separating them. The CDR3 length is 15 residues. CDR1 is DFQATT, CDR2 SNEGSKA, per germline (reference sequence). The CDR3 is CSARAPGQSTGELFF. The CDR3 region has the DNA TGCAGTGCTAGAGCGCCTGGACAGTCCACCGGGGAGCTGTTTTTT.

The chain recombines TRBV20-1 with TRBJ2-1; 10 bases are shared with TRBD2. V was clipped by 6 bases and J by 6 bases; unmatched bases: 8. Germline V gene data show CDR1 as DFQATT and CDR2 as SNEGSKA (reference sequence). This CDR3 is built from 14 residues. CDR3 protein: CSAGRLAGFNEQFF. The CDR3 nucleotides read TGCAGTGCAGGTCGACTAGCGGGTTTCAATGAGCAGTTCTTC.

This clonotype turned up a few times. The J gene is TRBJ1-5, the V gene TRBV6-5; a weak D match, TRBD1 (6 bases). V dropped 2 bases and J dropped 7 bases, with 12 bases sitting between them. The germline gives CDR1 MNHEY, CDR2 SVGAGI. CDR3 length: 14 amino acids. The CDR3 here is CASSYRAGDQPQHF. In DNA, the CDR3 is TGTGCCAGCAGTTACAGGGCAGGGGACCAGCCCCAGCATTTT.

The chain combines TRBV7-8 with TRBJ2-7; D possibly corresponds to TRBD1 (6 bases). In germline, CDR1 is SGHVS, CDR2 FQNEAQ. The CDR3 spans 15 residues. Trimming stripped 5 bases from V and 4 bases from J, with 18 bases between. Here the CDR3 reads CASSPRQAQAYEQYF. The CDR3 region has the DNA TGTGCCAGCAGCCCACGACAGGCACAGGCATACGAGCAGTACTTC.

This sequence joins TRBV5-4 and TRBJ2-1, with 10 bases matching TRBD1. Trimming took 4 bases from V and 0 from J; bases not matched to a gene: 1. The CDR3 sequence is 15 residues long. CDR1 and CDR2 (germline): SGHNT, YYREEE (reference sequence). CDR3 amino acids: CASSGDRGSYNEQFF. DNA of the CDR3: TGTGCCAGCAGCGGGGACAGGGGCTCCTACAATGAGCAGTTCTTC.

This chain uses TRBV2 with TRBJ1-6, with 11 bases aligning to TRBD1. The CDR3 contains 15 residues. Per germline, CDR1 SNHLY and CDR2 FYNNEI. V dropped 8 bases and J dropped 10; count of bases not matched to a gene: 10. The CDR3 sequence: CASEVGQGVGSPLHF. The CDR3 DNA follows: TGTGCCAGCGAGGTGGGACAGGGGGTAGGCTCACCCCTCCACTTT.

This chain links TRBV24-1 with TRBJ1-2; D not resolved. Germline loops: CDR1 KGHDR, CDR2 SFDVKD. Trimming left V 1 base short and J 4 bases short, with 9 bases between. The length of the CDR3 is 14 residues. The CDR3 sequence: CATSDLGRSYGYTF. DNA for the CDR3: TGTGCCACCAGTGATTTAGGCAGATCCTATGGCTACACCTTC.

This chain uses TRBV7-2 with TRBJ2-7; TRBD1 matches 8 bases. Germline V CDR1 and CDR2: SGHTA, FQGNSA. Germline trimming cut 0 bases from V and 5 bases from J; bases unmatched to any gene: 9. The CDR3 has 16 amino acids. In nucleotides, the CDR3 is TGTGCCAGCAGCTTAGCGCCCCCAGCCAGGGGGCACGAGCAGTACTTC. This gives the protein CASSLAPPARGHEQYF.

This clonotype occurred once. This chain uses TRBV20-1 with TRBJ1-2; the D gene is possibly TRBD1 (5 bases). The CDR3 runs 15 residues. Germline V gene sequence: CDR1 DFQATT, CDR2 SNEGSKA (reference sequence). V dropped 0 bases and J dropped 0 bases, with 11 bases sitting between them. CDR3 DNA sequence: TGCAGTGCTAGAGATCCAGGCAGGGCTAACTATGGCTACACCTTC. This encodes CSARDPGRANYGYTF.

The chain uses TRBV14 and TRBJ2-6; 8 bases line up with TRBD1. J gave up 5 bases and V 8 bases, and 11 bases lay outside the gene matches. Germline CDR1 SGHDN, CDR2 FVKESK. The CDR3 has 16 amino acids. CDR3 in DNA: TGTGCCAGCGGAACAGGGGGAATTGTACGGGCCAACGTCCTGACTTTC. The encoded protein is CASGTGGIVRANVLTF.

In this sample, this clonotype turned up a few times. This chain connects TRBV2 to TRBJ1-2, with 7 bases matching TRBD1. The CDR3 covers 13 residues. CDR1 is SNHLY, CDR2 FYNNEI, per germline. With V trimmed by 4 bases and J by 8 bases, 7 bases remained unmatched. The CDR3 spells CASSGSGGNGYTF. Written as DNA, the CDR3 is TGTGCCAGCAGTGGGTCAGGGGGTAACGGCTACACCTTC.

The chain combines TRBV18 with TRBJ1-1; no definite D call. V was trimmed by 5 bases and J by 4 bases, leaving 14 bases between them. This CDR3 comprises 14 residues. CDR1 KGHSH and CDR2 LQKENI come from the germline V gene. Here the CDR3 DNA reads TGTGCCAGCTCAGAACTCGGCGGTAGCACTGAAGCTTTCTTT. It translates to CASSELGGSTEAFF.

The rearrangement joins TRBV7-3 to TRBJ2-1, with 8 positions matching TRBD2. The germline V gene encodes CDR1 SGHTA and CDR2 FQGTGA. The CDR3 is 17 amino acids. V lost 6 bases to trimming and J lost 9 bases; unmatched junction nucleotides: 19. CDR3 amino acids: CASSPYRAGGRPTEQFF. The CDR3 DNA follows: TGTGCCAGCAGTCCCTATCGGGCGGGGGGACGACCTACTGAGCAGTTCTTC. The variable domain in full, with the rest retrieved from reference TRBV7-3 and TRBJ2-1, is GAGVSQTPSNKVTEKGKYVELRCDPISGHTALYWYRQSLGQGPEFLIYFQGTGAADDSGLPNDRFFAVRPEGSVSTLKIQRTERGDSAVYLCASSPYRAGGRPTEQFFGPGTRLTVL.